This is a list of T cell receptor beta chains from one sample in a study of blood T cells in healthy people across ages. TCRdb called the 5' RACE reads again in MiXCR, with one record for every CDR3 protein. The sample includes some 800,000 distinct CDR3 sequences, 20% to 25% of them seen just once. These data also formed part of another study, on T cells of mothers and their children.

Sequenced input: blood. These receptors originate from a boy between 10 and 17 years old in good health. Each CDR3 is given with its conserved first and last residue. A D gene is named only where the DNA matches it firmly. A clone size is listed for some rows: how often the clone was seen (once, few, many), or a class if it is expanded.

V gene	J gene	D gene	clone size	CDR3 protein	CDR3 DNA
TRBV15	TRBJ2-7	TRBD1	few	CATSTIGGQQLF	TGTGCCACCAGCACCATAGGGGGCCAGCAGCTCTTC
TRBV5-1	TRBJ2-7	TRBD2	few	CASSLMGLSTYEQYF	TGCGCCAGCAGCTTGATGGGACTATCCACCTACGAGCAGTACTTC
TRBV28	TRBJ2-3	-	-	CASRPPLGTQYF	TGTGCCAGCAGACCCCCTCTCGGTACGCAGTATTTT
TRBV12-3/TRBV12-4	TRBJ1-2	TRBD1	many	CASSPGTVYGYTF	TGTGCCAGCAGTCCCGGGACAGTCTATGGCTACACCTTC
TRBV3-1	TRBJ2-1	-	-	CASSQAGRRNEQFF	TGTGCCAGCAGCCAGGCAGGTAGGAGGAATGAGCAGTTCTTC
TRBV28	TRBJ2-7	-	few	CATSLAYEQYF	TGTGCCACCTCTTTGGCCTACGAGCAGTACTTC
TRBV28	TRBJ2-4	-	-	CASSLYTGRLTKNIQYF	TGTGCCAGCAGTTTATATACAGGGAGGTTGACCAAAAACATTCAGTACTTC
TRBV29-1	TRBJ1-2	-	-	CSVDHGQSKNYGYTF	TGCAGCGTTGATCATGGGCAGAGTAAAAACTATGGCTACACCTTC
TRBV27	TRBJ1-2	-	-	CASSPPGDRYGYTF	TGTGCCAGCAGTCCTCCAGGGGATCGCTATGGCTACACCTTC
TRBV28	TRBJ1-2	-	-	CASSFKTVHYGYTF	TGTGCCAGCAGTTTCAAGACAGTCCACTATGGCTACACTTTC
TRBV28	TRBJ2-5	TRBD1	few	CASRTGGPQETQYF	TGTGCCAGCAGAACAGGGGGCCCACAAGAGACCCAGTACTTC
TRBV7-2	TRBJ2-7	-	-	CASSSMAAYEQYF	TGTGCCAGCAGCTCCATGGCAGCCTACGAGCAGTACTTC
TRBV7-6	TRBJ2-5	TRBD1	-	CASSSPPGQGSETQYF	TGTGCCAGCAGCTCCCCGCCGGGACAGGGTTCGGAGACCCAGTACTTC
TRBV9	TRBJ2-1	-	-	CASSVGGAPNEQFF	TGTGCCAGCAGCGTAGGTGGGGCCCCCAATGAGCAGTTCTTC
TRBV28	TRBJ1-4	-	-	CASGLTAAGEKLFF	TGTGCCAGCGGACTAACCGCGGCAGGCGAAAAACTGTTTTTT
TRBV2	TRBJ2-7	TRBD2	few	CASTGGGVLSYEQYF	TGTGCCAGCACTGGGGGGGGAGTCCTCTCCTACGAGCAGTACTTC
TRBV5-6	TRBJ1-2	TRBD1	-	CASNAGRGNGYTF	TGTGCCAGCAACGCCGGCAGGGGGAATGGCTACACCTTC
TRBV7-2	TRBJ2-7	TRBD2	many	CASTRGGTSGSNEQYF	TGTGCCAGCACCCGGGGGGGGACTAGCGGGAGTAACGAGCAGTACTTC
TRBV2	TRBJ1-3	-	-	CASRAGSSSGNTIYF	TGTGCCAGCAGAGCTGGCTCTAGCTCTGGAAACACCATATATTTT
TRBV7-3	TRBJ1-6	-	few	CASSSSGAANSPLHF	TGTGCCAGCAGCTCCTCCGGGGCGGCGAATTCACCCCTCCACTTT
TRBV6-5	TRBJ2-5	-	-	CASSRYPDGNQYF	TGTGCCAGCAGTCGTTACCCTGACGGCAATCAGTACTTC
TRBV5-1	TRBJ2-5	-	-	CASSLYHETQYF	TGCGCCAGCAGCTTGTACCATGAGACCCAGTACTTC
TRBV4-3	TRBJ2-5	TRBD2	-	CASSPNIGRGGQETQYF	TGCGCCAGCAGCCCGAACATCGGGCGGGGGGGACAAGAGACCCAGTACTTC
TRBV20-1	TRBJ1-1	-	-	CGGITRNTEAFF	TGCGGGGGTATTACGCGGAACACTGAAGCTTTCTTT
TRBV24-1	TRBJ1-2	TRBD1	-	CATSEDREAGYAF	TGTGCCACCAGTGAAGACAGGGAAGCTGGCTACGCCTTC
TRBV20-1	TRBJ2-7	TRBD2	-	CSARDAGGITYEQYF	TGCAGTGCTAGAGATGCGGGGGGAATAACCTACGAGCAGTACTTC
TRBV20-1	TRBJ2-2	-	-	CSALRSGTGELFF	TGCAGTGCCTTGAGGAGCGGGACCGGGGAGCTGTTTTTT
TRBV24-1	TRBJ2-1	-	-	CATSRDTPYNEQFF	TGTGCCACCAGTCGGGACACCCCCTACAATGAGCAGTTCTTC
TRBV29-1	TRBJ2-3	TRBD2	-	CSIEVGGGTDTQYF	TGCAGCATTGAGGTCGGGGGGGGCACAGATACGCAGTATTTT
TRBV4-2	TRBJ2-7	TRBD2	few	CASSQPTSDEQYF	TGTGCCAGCAGCCAACCCACTAGCGACGAGCAGTACTTC
TRBV24-1	TRBJ2-5	TRBD1	-	CATSDSRGQGETQYF	TGTGCCACCAGTGATTCCCGCGGACAGGGAGAGACCCAGTACTTC
TRBV6-5	TRBJ1-4	-	-	CASSYSGTGIEKLFF	TGTGCCAGCAGTTACTCCGGGACGGGAATTGAAAAACTGTTTTTT
TRBV18	TRBJ1-1	-	-	CASSPRTDRNTEAFF	TGTGCCAGCTCACCACGGACAGACCGGAACACTGAAGCTTTCTTT
TRBV6-6	TRBJ2-7	-	few	CASSTLGGYEQYF	TGTGCCAGCAGCACCCTGGGAGGCTACGAGCAGTACTTC
TRBV7-9	TRBJ2-6	TRBD1	-	CASSLSAVQGAGANVLTF	TGTGCCAGCAGCTTAAGTGCCGTACAGGGGGCTGGGGCCAACGTCCTGACTTTC
TRBV7-8	TRBJ2-7	-	few	CANSLAVGVLHEQYF	TGTGCCAACAGCTTAGCAGTCGGGGTGTTACACGAGCAGTACTTC
TRBV5-5	TRBJ2-3	-	-	CASDPASVGTDTQYF	TGTGCCAGCGACCCCGCTAGCGTTGGCACAGATACGCAGTATTTT
TRBV12-3/TRBV12-4	TRBJ1-5	-	-	CASSYQSNQPQHF	TGTGCCAGCAGTTACCAGAGCAATCAGCCCCAGCATTTT
TRBV4-3	TRBJ1-1	-	many	CASSQEVGGFTEAFF	TGCGCCAGCAGCCAAGAGGTGGGAGGGTTCACTGAAGCTTTCTTT
TRBV7-2	TRBJ1-5	-	-	CASSLGLGDQPQHF	TGTGCCAGCAGCTTAGGGTTGGGAGATCAGCCCCAGCATTTT
TRBV20-1	TRBJ2-4	-	once	CSAEGIGNIQYF	TGCAGTGCTGAGGGGATTGGAAACATTCAGTACTTC
TRBV12-3/TRBV12-4	TRBJ2-6	-	-	CASSYDQGSGANVLTF	TGTGCCAGCAGCTATGATCAGGGTTCTGGGGCCAACGTCCTGACTTTC
TRBV9	TRBJ2-1	-	-	CASSVEGSGYEQFF	TGTGCCAGCAGCGTAGAGGGTTCGGGGTATGAGCAGTTCTTC
TRBV5-1	TRBJ2-1	-	few	CASSLYRVGDHNEQFF	TGCGCCAGCAGCTTATATAGGGTCGGGGACCACAATGAGCAGTTCTTC
TRBV4-1	TRBJ1-4	-	-	CASRQPLQGSEKLFF	TGCGCCAGCAGACAGCCTCTACAGGGAAGTGAAAAACTGTTTTTT